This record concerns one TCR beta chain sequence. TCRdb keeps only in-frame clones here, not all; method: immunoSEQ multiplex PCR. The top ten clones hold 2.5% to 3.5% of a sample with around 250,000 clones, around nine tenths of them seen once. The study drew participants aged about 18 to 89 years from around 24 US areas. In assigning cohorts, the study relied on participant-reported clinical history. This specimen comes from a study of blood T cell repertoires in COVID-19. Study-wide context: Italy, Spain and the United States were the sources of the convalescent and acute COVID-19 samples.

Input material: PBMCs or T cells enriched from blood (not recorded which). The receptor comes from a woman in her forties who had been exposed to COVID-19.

CDR3 loop: CASTTNRDYGYTF. CDR3 DNA sequence: TGTGCCAGCACAACCAACAGGGACTATGGCTACACCTTC. The V and J genes are TRBV6-6 and TRBJ1-2; possibly TRBD1 for D (6 bases). CDR3 length: 13 amino acids. Trimming took 7 bases from V and 3 from J, leaving 12 bases between them. CDR1 is MNHNY, CDR2 SVGAGI, per germline (reference sequence).